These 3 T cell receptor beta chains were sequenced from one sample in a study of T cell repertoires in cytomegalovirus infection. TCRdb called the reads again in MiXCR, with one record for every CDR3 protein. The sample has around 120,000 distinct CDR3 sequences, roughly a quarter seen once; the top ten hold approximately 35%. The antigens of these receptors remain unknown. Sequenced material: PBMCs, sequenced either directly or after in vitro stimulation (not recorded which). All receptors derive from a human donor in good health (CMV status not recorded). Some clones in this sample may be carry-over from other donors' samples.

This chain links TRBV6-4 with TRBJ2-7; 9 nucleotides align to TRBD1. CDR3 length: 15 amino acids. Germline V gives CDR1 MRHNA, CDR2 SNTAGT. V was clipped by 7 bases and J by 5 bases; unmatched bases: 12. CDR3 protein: CASTERGQGRDEQYV. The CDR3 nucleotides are TGTGCCAGCACCGAACGGGGACAGGGCCGCGACGAGCAGTACGTC.

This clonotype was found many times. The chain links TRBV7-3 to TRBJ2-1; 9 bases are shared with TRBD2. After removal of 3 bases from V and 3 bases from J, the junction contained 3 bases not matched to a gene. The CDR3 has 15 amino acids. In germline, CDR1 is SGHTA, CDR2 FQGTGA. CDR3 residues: CASSFRAGGYNEQFF. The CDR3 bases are TGTGCCAGCAGCTTTCGAGCGGGGGGCTACAATGAGCAGTTCTTC.

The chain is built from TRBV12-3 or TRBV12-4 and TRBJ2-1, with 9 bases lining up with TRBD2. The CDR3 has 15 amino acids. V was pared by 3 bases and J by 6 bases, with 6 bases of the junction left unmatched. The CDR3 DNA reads TGTGCCAGCAGTTTCAGGGGACTAGCCTCCAATGAGCAGTTCTTC. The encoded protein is CASSFRGLASNEQFF.